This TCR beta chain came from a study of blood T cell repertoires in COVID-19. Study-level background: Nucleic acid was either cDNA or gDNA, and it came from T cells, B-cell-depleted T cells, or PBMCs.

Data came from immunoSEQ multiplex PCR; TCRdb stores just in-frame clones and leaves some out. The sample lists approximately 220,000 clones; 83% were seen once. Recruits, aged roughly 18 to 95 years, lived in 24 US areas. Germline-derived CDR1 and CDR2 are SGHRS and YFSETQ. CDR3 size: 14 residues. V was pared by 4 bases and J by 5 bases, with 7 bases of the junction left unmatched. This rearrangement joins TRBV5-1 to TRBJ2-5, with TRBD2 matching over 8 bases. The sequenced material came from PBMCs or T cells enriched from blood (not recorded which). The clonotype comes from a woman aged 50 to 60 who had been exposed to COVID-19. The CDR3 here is CASSSRGGQETQYF. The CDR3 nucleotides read TGCGCCAGCAGCAGCCGGGGGGGCCAGGAGACCCAGTACTTC.